One and the same sample provided the 29 T cell receptor beta chains below, sequenced in a study of PD-L1 blockade in urothelial cancer. Time point reported: peripheral blood 6 weeks after treatment start. The method was immunoSEQ multiplex PCR; TCRdb's version includes in-frame clones alone and lacks a portion of them. The sample carries over 70,000 clones, roughly 83% recorded once. The sequenced sample was PBMCs, obtained around atezolizumab (anti-PD-L1) treatment. Receptor source: a man between 70 and 80 years old with urothelial cancer.

CDR3 in DNA: TGTGCCAGTAGTATAAATCCCGAGGGAGGAAACACCATATATTTT. It encodes CASSINPEGGNTIYF. This chain connects TRBV19 to TRBJ1-3; D gene uncertain. Germline CDR1 reads LNHDA; CDR2 reads SQIVND (reference sequence). The CDR3 length is 15 residues. V dropped 2 bases and J dropped 4 bases, with 12 bases sitting between them. The full variable domain, completed using reference TRBV19 and TRBJ1-3, is DGGITQSPKYLFRKEGQNVTLSCEQNLNHDAMYWYRQDPGQGLRLIYYSQIVNDFQKGDIAEGYSVSREKKESFPLTVTSAQKNPTAFYLCASSINPEGGNTIYFGEGSWLTVV.

Concerning this clone itself: Other DNA sequences in the same sample also yield this CDR3. The genes are TRBV5-4 and TRBJ1-2; TRBD1 agrees at 7 bases. After removal of 4 bases from V and 4 bases from J, the junction contained 10 bases not matched to a gene. The CDR3 totals 15 residues. From germline, CDR1 is SGHNT and CDR2 YYREEE (reference sequence). The CDR3 loop is CASSPKGTVPYGYTF. For the CDR3, the DNA is TGTGCCAGCAGCCCTAAAGGGACAGTTCCCTATGGCTACACCTTC. Full variable domain (missing parts from reference TRBV5-4 and TRBJ1-2): ETGVTQSPTHLIKTRGQQVTLRCSSQSGHNTVSWYQQALGQGPQFIFQYYREEENGRGNFPPRFSGLQFPNYSSELNVNALELDDSALYLCASSPKGTVPYGYTFGSGTRLTVV.

The chain employs TRBV27 and TRBJ2-5, with a tentative D call TRBD1 (6 bases). The CDR3 contains 14 residues. V was trimmed by 2 bases and J by 5 bases, leaving 12 bases between them. Germline values: CDR1 MNHEY, CDR2 SMNVEV (reference sequence). The CDR3: CASSLLGAGETQYF. As DNA, the CDR3 is TGTGCCAGCAGTTTACTGGGGGCTGGCGAGACCCAGTACTTC.

This clone was observed once. The rearrangement uses TRBV9 and TRBJ2-7; TRBD2 might be the D (5 bases). Germline V gene lookup returns CDR1 SGDLS and CDR2 YYNGEE. The V and J ends lost 0 bases and 2 bases respectively, with 9 bases between them. The CDR3 runs to 14 residues. CDR3 protein: CASSVELGAYEQYF. CDR3 nucleotides: TGTGCCAGCAGCGTAGAACTGGGAGCCTACGAGCAGTACTTC. Variable domain in full (rest from reference TRBV9 and TRBJ2-7): DSGVTQTPKHLITATGQRVTLRCSPRSGDLSVYWYQQSLDQGLQFLIQYYNGEERAKGNILERFSAQQFPDLHSELNLSSLELGDSALYFCASSVELGAYEQYFGPGTRLTVT.

This chain joins TRBV7-2 and TRBJ2-1, with 7 positions matching TRBD1. Trimming took 6 bases from V and 3 from J; bases not matched to a gene: 5. The germline gives CDR1 SGHTA, CDR2 FQGNSA. The CDR3 sequence is 14 residues long. For the CDR3, the DNA is TGTGCCAGCAGAGACAGGGAAAGCTACAATGAGCAGTTCTTC. It encodes CASRDRESYNEQFF.

The V call is TRBV5-4, the J call TRBJ1-1; D gene ambiguous. The CDR3 runs 14 residues. Between the trimmed V and J ends, which lost 0 bases and 2 bases, there was a span of 8 bases. Germline assignment: CDR1 SGHNT and CDR2 YYREEE (reference sequence). The CDR3 is CASSLVGRNTEAFF. Written as DNA, the CDR3 is TGTGCCAGCAGCTTGGTGGGCCGCAACACTGAAGCTTTCTTT.

V usage is TRBV29-1 and J usage is TRBJ1-1; tentative D call: TRBD1 (6 bases). The CDR3 runs 14 residues. V was clipped by 2 bases and J by 4 bases, with 14 bases between them. Per the germline V gene, CDR1 is SQVTM and CDR2 is ANQGSEA. The CDR3 DNA is TGCAGCGTTGAAATCGGATCACAGGGCACTGAAGCTTTCTTT. Translation gives CSVEIGSQGTEAFF. Full variable domain (missing parts from reference TRBV29-1 and TRBJ1-1): SAVISQKPSRDICQRGTSLTIQCQVDSQVTMMFWYRQQPGQSLTLIATANQGSEATYESGFVIDKFPISRPNLTFSTLTVSNMSPEDSSIYLCSVEIGSQGTEAFFGQGTRLTVV.

In its sample, this clone was seen a few times. The V and J genes are TRBV7-9 and TRBJ1-5, with 7 bases matching TRBD1. With 3 bases clipped from V and 4 bases from J, the junction kept 3 bases outside the gene matches. The CDR3 contains 14 residues. Germline V gives CDR1 SEHNR, CDR2 FQNEAQ (reference sequence). CDR3 sequence: CASSLGQSNQPQHF. Written as DNA, the CDR3 is TGTGCCAGCAGCTTGGGACAGAGTAATCAGCCCCAGCATTTT.

The J gene is TRBJ2-1, the V gene TRBV5-1; 10 bases are shared with TRBD2. The V segment lost 6 bases and the J segment 10 bases; nucleotides outside the gene matches: 7. CDR3 length equals 13 residues. The germline V gene encodes CDR1 SGHRS and CDR2 YFSETQ. The CDR3 here is CASKLAGGWEQFF. CDR3 bases: TGCGCCAGCAAGTTAGCGGGGGGTTGGGAGCAGTTCTTC.

The chain has TRBV2 and TRBJ1-5; possibly TRBD1 for D (5 bases). Trimming cost V 2 bases and J 4 bases, with 12 bases left between them. The CDR3 sequence is 15 residues long. Germline V gene lookup returns CDR1 SNHLY and CDR2 FYNNEI. CDR3 DNA: TGTGCCAGCAGTGAAAGCAGACAGCCAAATCAGCCCCAGCATTTT. Amino acids: CASSESRQPNQPQHF.

The chain links TRBV18 to TRBJ2-7, with TRBD1 as a possible D gene (5 bases). CDR3 length: 15 amino acids. The ends were cut back, 3 bases at V and 5 bases at J, with 17 bases in the middle. Looked up from germline, CDR1 is KGHSH and CDR2 is LQKENI. CDR3 DNA: TGTGCCAGCTCACCGACAGTGGTATCTGGTAACGAGCAGTACTTC. It yields the protein CASSPTVVSGNEQYF.

The V call is TRBV10-1, the J call TRBJ2-3; 7 positions agree with TRBD2. The V and J ends lost 6 bases and 1 base, in that order; junction bases with no gene match: 13. Per germline, CDR1 WNHNN and CDR2 SYGVQD (reference sequence). The length of the CDR3 is 17 residues. DNA of the CDR3: TGCGCCAGCAGGTCCGGGAGGCCACAGCGTTGCACAGATACGCAGTATTTT. This gives the protein CASRSGRPQRCTDTQYF.

The gene calls are TRBV29-1 and TRBJ2-3, with TRBD1 as a possible D gene (5 bases). This CDR3 is 13 amino acids long. The V end lost 6 bases, the J end lost 1 base, and 11 bases lay between the germline ends. The germline gives CDR1 SQVTM, CDR2 ANQGSEA. CDR3 DNA: TGCAGCGTCCAGACAGTCCGCACAGATACGCAGTATTTT. Protein sequence: CSVQTVRTDTQYF.

The chain employs TRBV6-6 and TRBJ2-3, with D perhaps TRBD2 (6 bases). Trimming shortened V by 5 bases and J by 0 bases, and 15 bases separated the two germline ends. This CDR3 region has 16 residues. Looked up from germline, CDR1 is MNHNY and CDR2 is SVGAGI (reference sequence). CDR3 protein: CASSPQASESTDTQYF. CDR3 nucleotides: TGTGCCAGCAGTCCGCAGGCTAGCGAAAGCACAGATACGCAGTATTTT.

There are a few counts of this clone. The chain couples TRBV7-2 to TRBJ2-5; D is undetermined. Germline-derived CDR1 and CDR2 are SGHTA and FQGNSA. This CDR3 is built from 14 residues. V lost 4 bases to trimming and J lost 2 bases, with 11 bases between them. CDR3 sequence: CASSSPTRQETQYF. The CDR3 region has the DNA TGTGCCAGCAGCTCCCCCACCCGGCAAGAGACCCAGTACTTC.

This sequence joins TRBV19 and TRBJ1-3; unclear D gene. The CDR3 runs 15 residues. Germline V gene lookup returns CDR1 LNHDA and CDR2 SQIVND (reference sequence). V shed 3 bases and J shed 2 bases, with 11 bases lying between them. The CDR3 reads CASSIFHEAGNTIYF. The CDR3 bases are TGTGCCAGTAGTATTTTTCACGAGGCTGGAAACACCATATATTTT.

The chain joins TRBV5-4 to TRBJ2-2; TRBD1 agrees at 7 bases. Germline CDR1 and CDR2: SGHNT and YYREEE (reference sequence). CDR3 length equals 16 residues. V was pared by 2 bases and J by 3 bases, with 7 bases of the junction left unmatched. The CDR3 sequence is CASSLWTGLDTGELFF. The CDR3 DNA reads TGTGCCAGCAGCTTATGGACAGGCCTAGACACCGGGGAGCTGTTTTTT.

The V call is TRBV29-1, the J call TRBJ2-1, with 7 bases fitting TRBD2. Germline trimming cut 7 bases from V and 3 bases from J; bases unmatched to any gene: 6. Germline lookup yields CDR1 SQVTM and CDR2 ANQGSEA. The CDR3 has 13 amino acids. This CDR3 is CSGGSGNYNEQFF. The CDR3 DNA sequence: TGCAGCGGCGGCAGCGGGAACTACAATGAGCAGTTCTTC.

Regarding this clone: This sample also contains other DNA sequences that code for the same CDR3. The chain uses TRBV27 and TRBJ1-5, with 8 bases fitting TRBD1. J lost 0 bases, V lost 6 bases, and 4 bases had no gene match. The CDR3 consists of 15 residues. The V gene's germline CDR1 is MNHEY and CDR2 SMNVEV (reference sequence). In DNA form, the CDR3 reads TGTGCCAGCAGCTACGGACAGGGTAGCAATCAGCCCCAGCATTTT. Residues: CASSYGQGSNQPQHF.

The gene calls are TRBV13 and TRBJ2-7; 10 bases are a match to TRBD2. Germline assignment: CDR1 PRHDT and CDR2 FYEKMQ (reference sequence). CDR3 length: 15 amino acids. V trimming: 5 bases; J trimming: 2 bases; junction bases outside the gene matches: 6. CDR3 sequence reads: CASSPKRGGPYEQYF. CDR3 DNA sequence: TGTGCCAGCAGCCCTAAGCGGGGGGGCCCCTACGAGCAGTACTTC.

The V and J genes are TRBV7-6 and TRBJ2-1; D gene ambiguous. V lost 5 bases and J 0 bases, leaving 11 bases between the germline ends. The CDR3 is 15 residues long. CDR1 and CDR2 (germline): SGHVS, FNYEAQ. Here the CDR3 DNA reads TGTGCCAGCAGCCGCTACTCCACCTCCTACAATGAGCAGTTCTTC. As protein: CASSRYSTSYNEQFF.

This clone was detected a few times. The V gene is TRBV7-9, the J gene TRBJ2-7; TRBD2 matches at 7 bases. The ends lost 0 bases at V and 4 bases at J; junction bases unmatched: 3. This CDR3 spans 14 amino acids. Germline-derived CDR1 and CDR2 are SEHNR and FQNEAQ (reference sequence). The CDR3 is CASSLARGGYEQYF. The CDR3 coding sequence is TGTGCCAGCAGCTTAGCGCGGGGAGGGTACGAGCAGTACTTC. Based on the CDR3 plus reference TRBV7-9 and TRBJ2-7, the full variable domain is DTGVSQNPRHKITKRGQNVTFRCDPISEHNRLYWYRQTLGQGPEFLTYFQNEAQLEKSRLLSDRFSAERPKGSFSTLEIQRTEQGDSAMYLCASSLARGGYEQYFGPGTRLTVT.

This chain links TRBV14 with TRBJ1-2, with 7 bases fitting TRBD1. Germline V gives CDR1 SGHDN, CDR2 FVKESK. J lost 8 bases, V lost 9 bases, and 12 bases had no gene match. This CDR3 has 13 residues. CDR3 in DNA: TGTGCCAGTTCGACAGGGAGGCAGGAGGGCTACACCTTC. Its protein is CASSTGRQEGYTF.

This chain links TRBV30 with TRBJ2-1, with 9 nucleotides matching TRBD1. The V segment lost 3 bases and the J segment 8 bases; nucleotides outside the gene matches: 8. The CDR3 extends over 14 amino acids. Germline assignment: CDR1 GTSNPN and CDR2 SVGIG (reference sequence). The CDR3 region has the DNA TGTGCCTGGAGCCCGGGACAGGGTGACCATGAGCAGTTCTTC. Its protein is CAWSPGQGDHEQFF.

This chain links TRBV7-3 with TRBJ2-3; a possible D gene is TRBD2 (5 bases). CDR3 length equals 13 residues. The ends were cut back, 3 bases at V and 1 base at J, with 5 bases in the middle. The germline V gene encodes CDR1 SGHTA and CDR2 FQGTGA. CDR3 sequence: CASSFSGTDTQYF. DNA for the CDR3: TGTGCCAGCAGCTTTAGCGGCACAGATACGCAGTATTTT.

CDR3 residues: CASSTGTISTDTQYF. CDR3 nucleotides: TGCGCCAGCAGCACCGGGACAATTAGCACAGATACGCAGTATTTT. The chain employs TRBV5-1 and TRBJ2-3; tentative D call: TRBD1 (6 bases). Germline lookup yields CDR1 SGHRS and CDR2 YFSETQ. With 4 bases removed from V and 0 bases from J, the gap between germline ends came to 12 bases. The CDR3 is made up of 15 amino acids.

The chain has TRBV7-2 and TRBJ2-7; 7 bases line up with TRBD1. The germline CDR1 and CDR2 sequences are SGHTA and FQGNSA. CDR3 length: 15 residues. Trimming at V came to 3 bases and at J to 0 bases, leaving 5 bases not matched to a gene. The CDR3, as DNA: TGTGCCAGCAGCTTTACCGGGACAGACTCCTACGAGCAGTACTTC. Its protein is CASSFTGTDSYEQYF.

With regard to this clone: Other DNA sequences in this sample translate to the same CDR3. This chain joins TRBV27 and TRBJ1-1; D gene unclear. CDR3 size: 15 residues. Trimming cost V 3 bases and J 1 base, with 12 bases left between them. Germline CDR1 reads MNHEY; CDR2 reads SMNVEV (reference sequence). DNA for the CDR3: TGTGCCAGCAGTTTCGGTGTTGGTGGGAACACTGAAGCTTTCTTT. It encodes CASSFGVGGNTEAFF.

This chain connects TRBV7-3 to TRBJ2-3; D unresolved. V was clipped by 6 bases and J by 0 bases, with 7 bases between them. CDR1 and CDR2 (germline): SGHTA, FQGTGA. The CDR3 is made up of 13 amino acids. The CDR3 DNA reads as TGTGCCAGCAGTCCCGGGAGCACAGATACGCAGTATTTT. Translation gives CASSPGSTDTQYF.